This T cell receptor beta chain was profiled in a study of shared clonotypes between healthy human individuals. The overall study: Donors, aged 18 to 49, were a couple of women and three men.

For every subset, genomic DNA was evenly distributed across several immunoSEQ plates. Clones were read by immunoSEQ multiplex PCR, and TCRdb kept only the in-frame ones, dropping some. The data hold about 2.1 million clones, with 85% to 95% observed a single time. Comments on this clone: Its antigen is undetermined.

CD45RO-negative, CCR7-positively selected cells formed the naive CD8 fraction, excluding terminally differentiated effector memory CD45RA+ cells. Study-level findings and limits: Since donors were few, the genetic and exposure-history diversity represented was limited. It was the non-shared clonotypes that had lower generation probabilities than clonotypes shared by all four donors.

The germline V gene encodes CDR1 SGDLS and CDR2 YYNGEE. V lost 4 bases and J lost 5, with 13 bases in between. The CDR3 spans 13 residues. The clonotype originates from a man between 18 and 35 years old in good health. Some clones in this sample may be carry-over from other donors' samples. Sequenced input: naive CD8+ T cells from PBMCs. The chain is built from TRBV9 and TRBJ2-7, with a tentative D call TRBD2 (6 bases). The CDR3 coding sequence is TGTGCCAGCAGCCCCCGTTGGGGGGACGAGCAGTACTTC. Its protein is CASSPRWGDEQYF.